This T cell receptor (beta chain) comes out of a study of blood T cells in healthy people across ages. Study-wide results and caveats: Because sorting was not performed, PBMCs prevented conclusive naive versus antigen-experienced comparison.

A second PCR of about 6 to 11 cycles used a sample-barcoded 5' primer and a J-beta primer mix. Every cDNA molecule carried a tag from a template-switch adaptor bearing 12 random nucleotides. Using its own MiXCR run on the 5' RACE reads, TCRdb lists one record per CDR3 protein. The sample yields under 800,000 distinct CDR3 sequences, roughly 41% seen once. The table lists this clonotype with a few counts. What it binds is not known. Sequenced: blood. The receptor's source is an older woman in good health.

The CDR3 is CASSSLGGTRSYNEQFF. As DNA, the CDR3 is TGTGCCAGCAGCTCCCTGGGCGGGACCCGATCCTACAATGAGCAGTTCTTC. V usage is TRBV6-1 and J usage is TRBJ2-1, with D perhaps matching TRBD2 (6 bases). V lost 6 bases to trimming and J lost 1 base, with 19 bases between them. Germline CDR1 reads MNHNS; CDR2 reads SASEGT. CDR3 length: 17 amino acids.